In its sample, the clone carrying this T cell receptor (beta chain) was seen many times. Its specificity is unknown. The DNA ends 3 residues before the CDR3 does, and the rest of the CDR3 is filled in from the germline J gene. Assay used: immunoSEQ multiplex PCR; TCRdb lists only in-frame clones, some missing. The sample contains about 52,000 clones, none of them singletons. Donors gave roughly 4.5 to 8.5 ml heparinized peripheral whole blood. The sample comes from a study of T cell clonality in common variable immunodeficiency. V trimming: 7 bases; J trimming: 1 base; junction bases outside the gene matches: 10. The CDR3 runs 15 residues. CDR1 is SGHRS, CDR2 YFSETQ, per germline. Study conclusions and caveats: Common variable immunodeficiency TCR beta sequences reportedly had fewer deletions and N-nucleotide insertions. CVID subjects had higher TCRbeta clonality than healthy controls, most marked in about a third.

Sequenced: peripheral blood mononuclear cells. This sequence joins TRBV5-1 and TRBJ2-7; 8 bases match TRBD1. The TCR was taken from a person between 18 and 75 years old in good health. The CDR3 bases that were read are TGCGCCAGCGGTGACTCGGACAGGGCGTCCTACGAG. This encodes CASGDSDRASYE. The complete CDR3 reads CASGDSDRASYEQYF.